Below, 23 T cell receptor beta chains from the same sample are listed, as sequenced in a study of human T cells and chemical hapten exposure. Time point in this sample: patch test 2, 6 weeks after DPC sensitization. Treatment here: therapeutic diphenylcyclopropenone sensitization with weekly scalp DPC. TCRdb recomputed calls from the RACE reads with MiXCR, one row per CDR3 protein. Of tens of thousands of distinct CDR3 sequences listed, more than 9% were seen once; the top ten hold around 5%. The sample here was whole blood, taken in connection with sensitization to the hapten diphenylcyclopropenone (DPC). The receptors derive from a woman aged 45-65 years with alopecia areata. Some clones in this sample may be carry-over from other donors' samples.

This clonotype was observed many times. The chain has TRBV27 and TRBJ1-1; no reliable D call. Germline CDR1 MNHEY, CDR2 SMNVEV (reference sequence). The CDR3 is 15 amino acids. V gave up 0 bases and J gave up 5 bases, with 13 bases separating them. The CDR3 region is CASSLSTPKTTEAFF. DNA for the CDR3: TGTGCCAGCAGTTTATCGACGCCGAAAACAACTGAAGCTTTCTTT.

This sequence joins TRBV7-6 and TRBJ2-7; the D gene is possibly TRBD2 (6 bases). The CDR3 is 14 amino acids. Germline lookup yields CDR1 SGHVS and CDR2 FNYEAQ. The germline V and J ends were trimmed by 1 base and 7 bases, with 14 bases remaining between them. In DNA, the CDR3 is TGTGCCAGCAGCTTAGGACGGAGGGGTCGGGAGCAGTACTTC. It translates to CASSLGRRGREQYF.

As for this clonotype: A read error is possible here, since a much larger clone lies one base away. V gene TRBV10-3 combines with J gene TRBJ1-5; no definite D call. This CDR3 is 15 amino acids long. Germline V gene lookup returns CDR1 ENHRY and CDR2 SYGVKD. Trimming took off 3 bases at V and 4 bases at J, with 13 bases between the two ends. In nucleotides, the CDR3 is TGTGCCATCAGTGAAGGATACAGAGAAAATCAGCCCCAGCATTTT. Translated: CAISEGYRENQPQHF.

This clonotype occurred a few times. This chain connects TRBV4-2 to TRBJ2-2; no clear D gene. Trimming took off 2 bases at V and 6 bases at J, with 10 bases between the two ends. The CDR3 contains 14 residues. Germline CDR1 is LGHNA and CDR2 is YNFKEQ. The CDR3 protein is CASSQIQGAGELFF. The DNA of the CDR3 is TGTGCCAGCAGCCAAATTCAAGGAGCCGGGGAGCTGTTTTTT.

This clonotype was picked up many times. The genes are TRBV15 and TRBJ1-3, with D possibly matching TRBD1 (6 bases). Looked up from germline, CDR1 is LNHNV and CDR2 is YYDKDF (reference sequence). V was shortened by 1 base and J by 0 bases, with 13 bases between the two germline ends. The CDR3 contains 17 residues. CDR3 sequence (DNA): TGTGCCACCAGCAGAGGATCCGGACAGAGCTCTGGAAACACCATATATTTT. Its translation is CATSRGSGQSSGNTIYF.

The CDR3 nucleotides are TGTGCCAGCAGTTCCGGGGGACAGGGTCGTGGCTACACCTTC. It codes for CASSSGGQGRGYTF. The gene calls are TRBV27 and TRBJ1-2; 9 positions match TRBD1. The germline CDR1 and CDR2 sequences are MNHEY and SMNVEV (reference sequence). Germline trimming cut 4 bases from V and 7 bases from J; bases unmatched to any gene: 7. The CDR3 has 14 residues.

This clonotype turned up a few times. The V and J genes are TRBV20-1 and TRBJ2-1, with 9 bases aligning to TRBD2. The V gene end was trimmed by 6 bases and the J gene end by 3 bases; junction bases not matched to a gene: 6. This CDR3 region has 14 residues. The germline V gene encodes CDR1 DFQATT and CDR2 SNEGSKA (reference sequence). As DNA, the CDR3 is TGCAGTGCCTCCGGGACTAGCAGCTACAATGAGCAGTTCTTC. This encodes CSASGTSSYNEQFF.

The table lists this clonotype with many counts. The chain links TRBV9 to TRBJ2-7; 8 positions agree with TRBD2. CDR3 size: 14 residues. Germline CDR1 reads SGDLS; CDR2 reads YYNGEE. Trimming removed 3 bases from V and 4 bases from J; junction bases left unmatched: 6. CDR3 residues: CASSGVREGYEQYF. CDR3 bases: TGTGCCAGCAGCGGGGTCCGGGAGGGTTACGAGCAGTACTTC. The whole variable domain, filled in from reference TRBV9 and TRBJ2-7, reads DSGVTQTPKHLITATGQRVTLRCSPRSGDLSVYWYQQSLDQGLQFLIQYYNGEERAKGNILERFSAQQFPDLHSELNLSSLELGDSALYFCASSGVREGYEQYFGPGTRLTVT.

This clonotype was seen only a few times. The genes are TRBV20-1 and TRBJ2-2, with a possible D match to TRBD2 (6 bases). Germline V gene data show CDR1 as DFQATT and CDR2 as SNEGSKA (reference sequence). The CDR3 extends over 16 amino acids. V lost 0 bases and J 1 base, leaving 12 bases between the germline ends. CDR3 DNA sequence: TGCAGTGCTAGAGATCTTGGTAGCGGGAACACCGGGGAGCTGTTTTTT. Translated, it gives CSARDLGSGNTGELFF.

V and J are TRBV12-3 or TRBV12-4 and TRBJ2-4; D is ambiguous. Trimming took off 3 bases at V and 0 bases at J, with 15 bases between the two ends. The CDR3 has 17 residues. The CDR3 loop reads CASSFTSRNIAKNIQYF. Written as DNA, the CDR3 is TGTGCCAGCAGTTTTACCAGCCGAAATATAGCCAAAAACATTCAGTACTTC.

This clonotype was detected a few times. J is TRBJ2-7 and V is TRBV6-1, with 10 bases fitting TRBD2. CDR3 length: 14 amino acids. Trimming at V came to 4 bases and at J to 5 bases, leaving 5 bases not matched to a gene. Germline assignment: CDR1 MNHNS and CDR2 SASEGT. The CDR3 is CASSASGLAHEQYF. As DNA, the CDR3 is TGTGCCAGCAGTGCGTCGGGACTAGCGCACGAGCAGTACTTC.

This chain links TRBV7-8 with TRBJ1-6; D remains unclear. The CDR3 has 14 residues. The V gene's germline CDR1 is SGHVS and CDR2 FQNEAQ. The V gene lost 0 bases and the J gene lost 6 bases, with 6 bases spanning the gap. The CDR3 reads CASSLAVSNSPLHF. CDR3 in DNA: TGTGCCAGCAGCTTAGCGGTATCTAATTCACCCCTCCACTTT. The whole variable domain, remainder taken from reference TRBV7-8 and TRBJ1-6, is GAGVSQSPRYKVAKRGQDVALRCDPISGHVSLFWYQQALGQGPEFLTYFQNEAQLDKSGLPSDRFFAERPEGSVSTLKIQRTQQEDSAVYLCASSLAVSNSPLHFGNGTRLTVT.

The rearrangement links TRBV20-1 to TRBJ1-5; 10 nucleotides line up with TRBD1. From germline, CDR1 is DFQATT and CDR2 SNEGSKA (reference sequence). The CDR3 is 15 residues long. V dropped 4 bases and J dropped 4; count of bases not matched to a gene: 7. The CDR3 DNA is TGCAGTGCTAAAGCCGGGACAGGGGCAAATCAGCCCCAGCATTTT. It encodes CSAKAGTGANQPQHF.

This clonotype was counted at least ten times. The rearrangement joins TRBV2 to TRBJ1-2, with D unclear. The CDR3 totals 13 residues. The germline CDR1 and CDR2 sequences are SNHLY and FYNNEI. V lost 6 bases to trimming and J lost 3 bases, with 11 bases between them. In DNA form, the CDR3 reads TGTGCCAGCAGCCCCCAGTCAGACTATGGCTACACCTTC. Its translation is CASSPQSDYGYTF.

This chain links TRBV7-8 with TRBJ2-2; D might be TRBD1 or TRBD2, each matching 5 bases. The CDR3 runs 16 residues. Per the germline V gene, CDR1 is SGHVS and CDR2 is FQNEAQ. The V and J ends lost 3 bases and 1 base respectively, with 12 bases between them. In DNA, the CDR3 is TGTGCCAGCAGCTTCGTCGGGGCGGGGAACACCGGGGAGCTGTTTTTT. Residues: CASSFVGAGNTGELFF.

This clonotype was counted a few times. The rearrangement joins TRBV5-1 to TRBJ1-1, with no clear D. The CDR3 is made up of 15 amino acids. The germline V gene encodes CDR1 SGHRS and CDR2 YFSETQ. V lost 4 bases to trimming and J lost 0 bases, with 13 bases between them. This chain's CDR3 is CASSPRPNLNTEAFF. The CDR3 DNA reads TGCGCCAGCAGCCCCAGACCGAACCTGAACACTGAAGCTTTCTTT.

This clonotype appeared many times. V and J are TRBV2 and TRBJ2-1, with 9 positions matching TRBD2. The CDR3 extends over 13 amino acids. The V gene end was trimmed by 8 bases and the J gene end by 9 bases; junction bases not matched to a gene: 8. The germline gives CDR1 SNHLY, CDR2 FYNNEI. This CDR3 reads CASLAGVGGEQFF. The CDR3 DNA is TGTGCCAGCTTAGCGGGAGTGGGGGGTGAGCAGTTCTTC. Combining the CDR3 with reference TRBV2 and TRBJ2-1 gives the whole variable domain EPEVTQTPSHQVTQMGQEVILRCVPISNHLYFYWYRQILGQKVEFLVSFYNNEISEKSEIFDDQFSVERPDGSNFTLKIRSTKLEDSAMYFCASLAGVGGEQFFGPGTRLTVL.

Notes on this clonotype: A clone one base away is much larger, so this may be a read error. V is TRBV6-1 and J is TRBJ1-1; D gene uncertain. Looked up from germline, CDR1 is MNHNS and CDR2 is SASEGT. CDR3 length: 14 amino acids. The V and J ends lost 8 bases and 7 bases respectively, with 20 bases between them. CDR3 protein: CASGLRTGSGEAFF. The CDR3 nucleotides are TGTGCCAGCGGTCTAAGGACCGGCTCGGGTGAAGCTTTCTTT.

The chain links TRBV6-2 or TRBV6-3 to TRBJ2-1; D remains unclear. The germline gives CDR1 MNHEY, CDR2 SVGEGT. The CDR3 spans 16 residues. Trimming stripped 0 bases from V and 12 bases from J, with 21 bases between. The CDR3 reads CASSYSSRPPTYGQFF. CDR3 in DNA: TGTGCCAGCAGTTACTCGTCCCGCCCTCCCACCTACGGGCAGTTCTTC.

CDR3 DNA sequence: TGTGCCAGCAGCGTGCATAGTAGACAGGGAGGTAACGAGCAGTACTTC. It encodes CASSVHSRQGGNEQYF. The chain employs TRBV9 and TRBJ2-7; possibly TRBD1 for D (7 bases). With 2 bases removed from V and 5 bases from J, the gap between germline ends came to 20 bases. Germline CDR1 reads SGDLS; CDR2 reads YYNGEE. This CDR3 has 16 residues.

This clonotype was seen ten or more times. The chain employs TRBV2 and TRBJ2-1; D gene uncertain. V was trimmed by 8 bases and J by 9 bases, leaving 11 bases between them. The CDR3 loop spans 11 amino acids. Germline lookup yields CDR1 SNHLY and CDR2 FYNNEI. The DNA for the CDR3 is TGTGCCAGCGGGAAGGGTTCTGAGCAGTTCTTC. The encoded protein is CASGKGSEQFF.

The CDR3 DNA sequence: TGTGCCAGTACAACCGGGACGGGAACTTACGAGCAGTACTTC. Protein: CASTTGTGTYEQYF. This sequence joins TRBV28 and TRBJ2-7, with D perhaps matching TRBD1 or TRBD2 (5 bases each). CDR3 length: 14 amino acids. The germline V gene has CDR1 MDHEN and CDR2 SYDVKM. Between the trimmed V and J ends, which lost 9 bases and 4 bases, there was a span of 19 bases.

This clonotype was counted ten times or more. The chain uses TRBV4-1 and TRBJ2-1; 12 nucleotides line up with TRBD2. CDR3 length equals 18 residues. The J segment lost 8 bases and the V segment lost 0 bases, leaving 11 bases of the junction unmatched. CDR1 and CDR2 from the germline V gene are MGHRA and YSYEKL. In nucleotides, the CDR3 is TGCGCCAGCAGCCAAGAACCTAGCGGGAGGGCCGTTGCGTATGAGCAGTTCTTC. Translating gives CASSQEPSGRAVAYEQFF.